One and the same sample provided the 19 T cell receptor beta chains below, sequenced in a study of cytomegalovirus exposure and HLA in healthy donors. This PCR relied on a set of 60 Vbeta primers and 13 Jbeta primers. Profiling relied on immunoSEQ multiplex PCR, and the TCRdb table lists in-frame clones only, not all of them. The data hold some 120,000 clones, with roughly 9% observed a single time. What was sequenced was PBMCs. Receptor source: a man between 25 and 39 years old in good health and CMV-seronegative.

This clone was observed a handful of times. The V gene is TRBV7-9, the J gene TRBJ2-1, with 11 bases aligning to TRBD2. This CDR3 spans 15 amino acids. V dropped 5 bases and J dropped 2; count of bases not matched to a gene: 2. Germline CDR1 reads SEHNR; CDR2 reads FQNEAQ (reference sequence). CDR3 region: CASSLSGGAYNEQFF. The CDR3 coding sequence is TGTGCCAGCAGCCTTAGCGGGGGGGCCTACAATGAGCAGTTCTTC.

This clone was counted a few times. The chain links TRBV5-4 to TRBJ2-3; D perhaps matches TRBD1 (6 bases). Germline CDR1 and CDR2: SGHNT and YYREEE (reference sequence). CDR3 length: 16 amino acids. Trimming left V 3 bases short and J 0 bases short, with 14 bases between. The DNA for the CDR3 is TGTGCCAGCAGCTATCGTATAGGGACAAGCACAGATACGCAGTATTTT. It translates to CASSYRIGTSTDTQYF.

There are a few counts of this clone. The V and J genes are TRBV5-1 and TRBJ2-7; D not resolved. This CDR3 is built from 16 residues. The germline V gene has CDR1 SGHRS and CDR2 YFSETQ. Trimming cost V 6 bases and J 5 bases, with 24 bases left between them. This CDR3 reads CASTQSPTTPSDEQYF. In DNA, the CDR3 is TGCGCCAGCACCCAATCCCCAACGACCCCGAGCGACGAGCAGTACTTC.

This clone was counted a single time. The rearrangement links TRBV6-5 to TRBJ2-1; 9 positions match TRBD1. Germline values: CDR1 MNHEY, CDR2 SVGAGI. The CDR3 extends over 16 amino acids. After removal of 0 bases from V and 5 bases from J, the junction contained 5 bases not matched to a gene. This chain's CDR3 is CASSYSGTGWNNEQFF. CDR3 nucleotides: TGTGCCAGCAGTTACTCCGGGACAGGGTGGAACAATGAGCAGTTCTTC.

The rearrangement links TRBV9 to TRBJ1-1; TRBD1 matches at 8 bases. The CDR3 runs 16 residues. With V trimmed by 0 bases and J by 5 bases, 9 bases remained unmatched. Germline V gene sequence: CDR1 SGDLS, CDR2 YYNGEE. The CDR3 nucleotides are TGTGCCAGCAGCGTAGCTAGTCAGGGGGCCGGGACTGAAGCTTTCTTT. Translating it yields CASSVASQGAGTEAFF. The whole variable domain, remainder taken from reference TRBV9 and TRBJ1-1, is DSGVTQTPKHLITATGQRVTLRCSPRSGDLSVYWYQQSLDQGLQFLIQYYNGEERAKGNILERFSAQQFPDLHSELNLSSLELGDSALYFCASSVASQGAGTEAFFGQGTRLTVV.

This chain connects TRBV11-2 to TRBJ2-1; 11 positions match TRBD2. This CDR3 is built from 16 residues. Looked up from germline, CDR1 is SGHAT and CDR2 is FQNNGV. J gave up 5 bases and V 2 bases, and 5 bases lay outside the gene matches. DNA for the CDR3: TGTGCCAGCAGCTTACTAGCGGGAGGCATCCACAATGAGCAGTTCTTC. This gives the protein CASSLLAGGIHNEQFF.

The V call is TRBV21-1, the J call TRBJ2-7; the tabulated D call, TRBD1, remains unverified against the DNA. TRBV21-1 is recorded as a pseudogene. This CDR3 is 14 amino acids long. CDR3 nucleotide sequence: TGTGCCAGCAGCAAACCTAGGGGCACCTACGAGCAGTACTTC. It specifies CASSKPRGTYEQYF.

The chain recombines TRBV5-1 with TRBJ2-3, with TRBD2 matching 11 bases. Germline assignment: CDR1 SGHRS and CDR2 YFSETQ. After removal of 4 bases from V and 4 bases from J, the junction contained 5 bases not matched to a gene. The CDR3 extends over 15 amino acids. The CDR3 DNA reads TGCGCCAGCAGCCTTAGCGGGGGGGCACCAGATACGCAGTATTTT. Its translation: CASSLSGGAPDTQYF.

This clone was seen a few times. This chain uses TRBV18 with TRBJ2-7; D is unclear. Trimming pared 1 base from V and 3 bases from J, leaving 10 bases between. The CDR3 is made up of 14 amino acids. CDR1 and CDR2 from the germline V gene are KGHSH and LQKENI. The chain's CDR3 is CASSPQTAFYEQYF. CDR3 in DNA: TGTGCCAGCTCACCACAAACAGCCTTCTACGAGCAGTACTTC. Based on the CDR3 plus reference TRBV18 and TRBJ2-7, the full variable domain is NAGVMQNPRHLVRRRGQEARLRCSPMKGHSHVYWYRQLPEEGLKFMVYLQKENIIDESGMPKERFSAEFPKEGPSILRIQQVVRGDSAAYFCASSPQTAFYEQYFGPGTRLTVT.

This CDR3 reads CASSLPSSYEQYF. CDR3 sequence (DNA): TGTGCCAGCAGCTTACCTAGCTCCTACGAGCAGTACTTC. The chain is built from TRBV11-3 and TRBJ2-7; D remains ambiguous. Trimming cost V 2 bases and J 0 bases, with 5 bases left between them. Germline V gene data show CDR1 as SGHNT and CDR2 as YENEEA. The CDR3 runs to 13 residues.

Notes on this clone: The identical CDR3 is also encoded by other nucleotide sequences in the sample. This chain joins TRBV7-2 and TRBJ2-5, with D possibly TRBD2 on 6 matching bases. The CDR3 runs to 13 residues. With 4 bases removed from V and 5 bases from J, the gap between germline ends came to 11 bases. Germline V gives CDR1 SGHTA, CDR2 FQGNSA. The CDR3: CASSSRGSETQYF. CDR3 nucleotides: TGTGCCAGCAGCTCACGGGGGTCGGAGACCCAGTACTTC.

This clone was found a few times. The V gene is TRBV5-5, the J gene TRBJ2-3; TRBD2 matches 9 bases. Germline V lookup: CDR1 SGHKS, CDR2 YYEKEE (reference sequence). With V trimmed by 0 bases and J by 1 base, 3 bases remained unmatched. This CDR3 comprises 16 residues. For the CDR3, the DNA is TGTGCCAGCAGCTTGGGCGGCGGGGGGGGCACAGATACGCAGTATTTT. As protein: CASSLGGGGGTDTQYF.

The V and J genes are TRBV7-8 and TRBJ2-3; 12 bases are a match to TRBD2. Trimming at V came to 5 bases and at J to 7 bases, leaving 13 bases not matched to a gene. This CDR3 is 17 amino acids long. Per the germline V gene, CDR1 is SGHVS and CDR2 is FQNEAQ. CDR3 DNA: TGTGCCAGCAGCCAAACCCCCCTAGCGGGAGGGCCGAATACGCAGTATTTT. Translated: CASSQTPLAGGPNTQYF.

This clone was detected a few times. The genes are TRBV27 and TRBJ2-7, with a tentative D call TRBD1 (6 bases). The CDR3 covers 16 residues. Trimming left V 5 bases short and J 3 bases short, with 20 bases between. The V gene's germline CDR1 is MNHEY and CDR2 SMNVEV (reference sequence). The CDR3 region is CASSPQTGIRVYEQYF. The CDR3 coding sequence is TGTGCCAGCAGTCCCCAAACAGGGATCCGCGTCTACGAGCAGTACTTC.

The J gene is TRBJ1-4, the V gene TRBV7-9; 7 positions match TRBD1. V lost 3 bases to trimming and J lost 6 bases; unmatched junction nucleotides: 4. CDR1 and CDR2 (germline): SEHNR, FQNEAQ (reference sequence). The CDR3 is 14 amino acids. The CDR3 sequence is CASSLGTGDEKLFF. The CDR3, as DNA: TGTGCCAGCAGCTTGGGTACAGGGGATGAAAAACTGTTTTTT.

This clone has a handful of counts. The CDR3 region has the DNA TGTGCCAGCAGAAAACAGGGGGGACAGCCCCAGCATTTT. Amino acids: CASRKQGGQPQHF. This chain uses TRBV6-5 with TRBJ1-5, with 8 bases fitting TRBD1. The CDR3 spans 13 residues. V was pared by 6 bases and J by 7 bases, with 5 bases of the junction left unmatched. Germline CDR1 reads MNHEY; CDR2 reads SVGAGI.

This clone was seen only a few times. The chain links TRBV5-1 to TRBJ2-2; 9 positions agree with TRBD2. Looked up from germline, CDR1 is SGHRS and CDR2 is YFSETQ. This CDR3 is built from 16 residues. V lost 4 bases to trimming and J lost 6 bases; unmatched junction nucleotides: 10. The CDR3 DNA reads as TGCGCCAGCAGCCCCCTCACCAGCGGGAGGCCCGGGGAGCTGTTTTTT. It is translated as CASSPLTSGRPGELFF.

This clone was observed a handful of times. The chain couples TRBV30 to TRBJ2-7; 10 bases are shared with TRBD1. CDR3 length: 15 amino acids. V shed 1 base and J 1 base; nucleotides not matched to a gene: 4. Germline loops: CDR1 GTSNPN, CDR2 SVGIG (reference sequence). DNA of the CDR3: TGTGCCTGGAGTGAGGGGACAGGGGTTTCCTACGAGCAGTACTTC. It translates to CAWSEGTGVSYEQYF.

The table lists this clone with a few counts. The CDR3 spells CASSAARTSGAYEQYF. CDR3 coding DNA: TGTGCCAGCAGCGCGGCACGGACTAGCGGCGCCTACGAGCAGTACTTC. This chain uses TRBV5-6 with TRBJ2-7; 10 bases map to TRBD2. The CDR3 length is 16 residues. The germline V gene has CDR1 SGHDT and CDR2 YYEEEE. J gave up 2 bases and V 4 bases, and 9 bases lay outside the gene matches.